Listed here is a single T cell receptor beta chain. TCRdb's table, derived via immunoSEQ multiplex PCR, lists solely in-frame clones and lacks some. This table holds over 8,000 clones, around four fifths found once. This sample was included in a study of follicular helper T cells after annual influenza vaccination. Time point described: 2014-2015 season, pre-vaccination. The sequence came from an adult who received the influenza vaccine. Sequenced material: CXCR5+ CD38- circulating T follicular helper cells from blood, taken on the day of influenza vaccination. Subset defined: circulating Tfh, non-naive CD4+CXCR5+PD-1+ (ICOS+CD38+ or ICOS-CD38-).

As DNA, the CDR3 is TGTGCCAGCAGTGAGAAGCTAGCGGGGGGCGGGGAGCAGTTCTTC. Translated, it gives CASSEKLAGGGEQFF. The chain links TRBV25-1 to TRBJ2-1; 11 bases are shared with TRBD2. CDR3 size: 15 residues. After removal of 3 bases from V and 10 bases from J, the junction contained 8 bases not matched to a gene. Per the germline V gene, CDR1 is MGHDK and CDR2 is SYGVNS.